This paragraph covers one T cell receptor beta chain sequence. It lacks a known antigen. No base qualities exist here, and no much larger clone lies one base off it. Library generation was performed with 5' RACE. TCRdb names NextSeq 500 as the instrument used. The TCR library protocol attached a unique molecular identifier to each TCR cDNA molecule to allow correction of PCR and sequencing errors. The source study handled its data this way. TCR identification, UMI-based error correction and CDR3 extraction were all carried out with Decombinator tools. Expanded TCRs were defined as those above a frequency of 2 per 1,000, corresponding to the top 1% of the tumor frequency distribution. Each repertoire was subsampled 100 times to 5,000 TCRs, after which Renyi diversity was computed with the R vegan package. CDR3 similarity networks were built from amino acid triplet string-kernel similarity, connecting CDR3s with pairwise similarity above 0.82. The public reads were reanalyzed by TCRdb: fastp trimming at Q25, MiXCR alignment, in-frame beta chains only. Identical CDR3 proteins give one entry, which carries the most common genes and DNA. For this entry, the V and J calls and clone size follow TCRdb and not the study's own pipeline. The sample table contains some 41,000 distinct CDR3 sequences; only one count was recorded for about 6.5% of them. The ten largest clones take up 35% to 55% of the sample.

Read against the paper, the sample's time point label means: sample taken at primary tumor resection. Samples were obtained from approximately 72 patients with early-stage, untreated non-small cell lung cancer from the lung TRACERx cohort. Whole RNA extracted from tumor and nontumor lung tissue, or from cryopreserved PBMC samples, was used for TCR sequencing without cell sorting. Only patients for whom sufficient RNA was available from at least two tumor regions were selected for TCR sequencing. V was cut back by 5 bases and J by 10 bases, leaving a gap of 21 bases between them. The CDR1 and CDR2 encoded by the germline V gene (reference sequence) are SEHNR and FQNEAQ. The CDR3 measures 16 amino acids from cysteine to phenylalanine. The entry retains the CDR3 DNA only, 48 bases that are in frame from base 1. This sample is part of a study of spatial heterogeneity in lung cancer (dated by TCRdb to about 2019). At the level of the whole study: More beta-chain than alpha-chain transcripts were consistently detected, likely reflecting higher beta-chain transcript abundance. In the raw uncorrected reads, each unique combination of TCR and UMI appeared on average more than ten times. In non-small cell lung cancer, the study quantitatively compared TCR alpha and beta repertoires across several tumor regions, matched nontumor lung, and blood. TCR repertoire features were related to nonsynonymous mutation counts determined by whole-exome sequencing of tumor tissue. At surgery, around 200 tumor regions, around 65 matched nontumor lung samples and more than 55 PBMC samples were TCR-sequenced for both alpha and beta chains.

Here is what the overall study found, with its caveats: Ubiquitous expanded tumor TCRs were found in blood more often at tumor resection than at routine follow-up. Confirming at a functional level the hypothesis that regional TCRs recognize regional mutations was considered to require additional single-cell paired TCR alpha and beta sequencing.

The sequence derives from a female donor with early-stage non-small cell lung cancer. The material sequenced was PBMCs, taken at surgery. The chain couples TRBV7-9 to TRBJ1-6, with TRBD1 tentatively as D gene (5 bases match). The DNA sequence is given as TGTGCCAGCAGCCCGAGTGGTCCAGGGAGTGGATCACCCCTCCACTTT. It specifies CASSPSGPGSGSPLHF.